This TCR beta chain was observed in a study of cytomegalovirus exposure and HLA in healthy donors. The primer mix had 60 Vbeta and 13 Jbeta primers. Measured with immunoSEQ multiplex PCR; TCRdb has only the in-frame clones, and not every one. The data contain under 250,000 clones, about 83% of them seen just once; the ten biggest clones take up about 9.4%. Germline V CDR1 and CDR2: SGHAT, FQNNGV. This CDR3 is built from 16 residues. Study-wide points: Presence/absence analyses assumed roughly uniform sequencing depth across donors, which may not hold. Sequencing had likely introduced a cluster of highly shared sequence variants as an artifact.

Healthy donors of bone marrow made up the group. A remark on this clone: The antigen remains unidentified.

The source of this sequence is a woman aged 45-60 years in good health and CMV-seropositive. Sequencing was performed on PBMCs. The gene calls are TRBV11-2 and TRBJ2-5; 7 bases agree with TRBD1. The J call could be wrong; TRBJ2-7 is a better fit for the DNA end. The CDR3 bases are TGTGCCAGCAGCCGTCAGACCGGGACAGTCTCCTACGAGCAGTACTTC. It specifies CASSRQTGTVSYEQYF.